The T cell receptor (beta chain) described here comes from a study of T cell responses to AZD1222 COVID-19 vaccine. General study findings and limits: With two AZD1222 doses given, Spike-specific TCR breadth and depth both rose. Targets within unmutated variant regions were reportedly found for nearly half of spike-specific TCRs.

Sequencing was performed with immunoSEQ multiplex PCR; in TCRdb, only in-frame clones are kept and a portion is missing. This sample carries 70,000 to 90,000 clones, under 90% of them seen once, and the ten largest clones take 2.4%. To note about this clone: Its matching antigen is unknown.

V lost 4 bases and J 4 bases, leaving 16 bases between the germline ends. Germline CDR1 reads ENHRY; CDR2 reads SYGVKD. CDR3 length equals 15 residues. This TCR derives from an adult in good health. The sample was peripheral blood, taken on day 0 of AZD1222 vaccination. The V and J genes are TRBV10-3 and TRBJ1-1; D unresolved. The CDR3 loop reads CAISVRAQSGTEAFF. The DNA for the CDR3 is TGTGCCATCAGTGTTCGGGCCCAAAGCGGCACTGAAGCTTTCTTT.